These 28 T cell receptor beta chains originate from one sample sequenced in a study of T cells after somatic rescue of genetic block. Using immunoSEQ multiplex PCR, the repertoire was profiled, and TCRdb retains in-frame clones only, with some absent. Among approximately 110,000 clones listed, 75% to 95% were seen once. The sequenced sample was peripheral blood mononuclear cells (PBMCs). Receptor source: a woman younger than 35.

V is TRBV5-1 and J is TRBJ1-2, with unresolved D. Germline loops: CDR1 SGHRS, CDR2 YFSETQ. V dropped 0 bases and J dropped 2 bases, with 8 bases sitting between them. The CDR3 contains 14 residues. The CDR3 protein is CASSLELGNYGYTF. Written as DNA, the CDR3 is TGCGCCAGCAGCTTGGAGTTAGGGAACTATGGCTACACCTTC.

This chain uses TRBV5-1 with TRBJ2-7; TRBD1 aligns across 8 bases. From germline, CDR1 is SGHRS and CDR2 YFSETQ. Germline trimming cut 6 bases from V and 5 bases from J; bases unmatched to any gene: 7. CDR3 length equals 13 residues. CDR3 protein: CASNGQGVNEQYF. The CDR3 DNA reads as TGCGCCAGCAATGGACAGGGTGTAAACGAGCAGTACTTC.

The chain carries TRBV19 and TRBJ1-2; TRBD1 matches 7 bases. Per germline, CDR1 LNHDA and CDR2 SQIVND (reference sequence). This CDR3 is 12 amino acids long. The V and J ends lost 7 bases and 7 bases, in that order; junction bases with no gene match: 6. CDR3 amino acids: CASTPGDSGYTF. For the CDR3, the DNA is TGTGCCAGTACCCCGGGGGACAGTGGCTACACCTTC.

This sequence joins TRBV10-3 and TRBJ2-1; D gene uncertain. V lost 6 bases to trimming and J lost 8 bases, with 14 bases between them. The CDR3 consists of 13 residues. The V gene's germline CDR1 is ENHRY and CDR2 SYGVKD. In DNA, the CDR3 is TGTGCCATCAGCAAGAACGCGAAGGATGAGCAGTTCTTC. Its protein is CAISKNAKDEQFF.

This clone was counted only a few times. This chain connects TRBV7-8 to TRBJ1-2; 10 positions agree with TRBD1. This CDR3 is built from 13 residues. With V trimmed by 5 bases and J by 5 bases, 2 bases remained unmatched. The germline V gene encodes CDR1 SGHVS and CDR2 FQNEAQ. CDR3 DNA: TGTGCCAGCAGCGCGGACAGGGGGTATGGCTACACCTTC. Translating it yields CASSADRGYGYTF. The variable domain in full, with the rest retrieved from reference TRBV7-8 and TRBJ1-2, is GAGVSQSPRYKVAKRGQDVALRCDPISGHVSLFWYQQALGQGPEFLTYFQNEAQLDKSGLPSDRFFAERPEGSVSTLKIQRTQQEDSAVYLCASSADRGYGYTFGSGTRLTVV.

This chain links TRBV10-3 with TRBJ1-6, with TRBD1 matching 9 bases. CDR1 and CDR2 (germline): ENHRY, SYGVKD. CDR3 length: 13 residues. J lost 4 bases, V lost 9 bases, and 1 base had no gene match. The CDR3 DNA reads as TGTGCCATACAGGGGGCATATAATTCACCCCTCCACTTT. Its translation: CAIQGAYNSPLHF.

A single count supports this clone. The rearrangement uses TRBV5-5 and TRBJ1-4; D is ambiguous. Trimming stripped 5 bases from V and 1 base from J, with 6 bases between. The germline V gene encodes CDR1 SGHKS and CDR2 YYEKEE (reference sequence). This CDR3 contains 13 residues. The CDR3 region has the DNA TGTGCCAGCAGGGGAGGAACTAATGAAAAACTGTTTTTT. Protein: CASRGGTNEKLFF.

This chain uses TRBV14 with TRBJ2-3; perhaps TRBD2 as D (6 bases). Germline loops: CDR1 SGHDN, CDR2 FVKESK. Between the trimmed V and J ends, which lost 3 bases and 0 bases, there was a span of 19 bases. The CDR3 loop spans 18 amino acids. The chain's CDR3 is CASSHPPKTRKSTDTQYF. CDR3 bases: TGTGCCAGCAGCCACCCCCCAAAGACTAGGAAGAGCACAGATACGCAGTATTTT.

The chain uses TRBV7-2 and TRBJ1-1; D is undetermined. V was trimmed by 3 bases and J by 5 bases, leaving 13 bases between them. CDR1 and CDR2 (germline): SGHTA, FQGNSA. CDR3 size: 14 residues. The CDR3 DNA sequence: TGTGCCAGCAGCTTGCCAGCCACGGGAACTGAAGCTTTCTTT. This gives the protein CASSLPATGTEAFF.

The chain combines TRBV18 with TRBJ2-7, with D unresolved. Germline V lookup: CDR1 KGHSH, CDR2 LQKENI. The CDR3 runs to 13 residues. The V and J ends lost 3 bases and 1 base respectively, with 7 bases between them. In nucleotides, the CDR3 is TGTGCCAGCTCACCGGACGGATCCTACGAGCAGTACTTC. The encoded protein is CASSPDGSYEQYF.

The chain links TRBV15 to TRBJ2-5, with D possibly being TRBD2 (6 bases). The CDR3 has 16 amino acids. V shed 0 bases and J shed 1 base, with 12 bases lying between them. Germline CDR1 is LNHNV and CDR2 is YYDKDF (reference sequence). The CDR3 loop reads CATSRDRAGLQETQYF. As DNA, the CDR3 is TGTGCCACCAGCAGAGACAGAGCGGGCCTCCAAGAGACCCAGTACTTC.

This clone was picked up one time. V is TRBV6-5 and J is TRBJ2-2; D is tentatively TRBD1 or TRBD2 (5 bases each). Germline lookup yields CDR1 MNHEY and CDR2 SVGAGI. The V and J ends lost 6 bases and 2 bases respectively, with 10 bases between them. This CDR3 contains 14 residues. The CDR3 bases are TGTGCCAGCAGGCCTGGGGGAAACACCGGGGAGCTGTTTTTT. This sequence encodes CASRPGGNTGELFF.

This clone was seen only once. The V call is TRBV19, the J call TRBJ1-5; 7 bases fit TRBD1. Trimming at V came to 6 bases and at J to 7 bases, leaving 12 bases not matched to a gene. CDR3 length equals 15 residues. Germline V gene sequence: CDR1 LNHDA, CDR2 SQIVND (reference sequence). As DNA, the CDR3 is TGTGCCAGTAGCCCCGGGGAGGGGGCCGGGCAGCCCCAGCATTTT. Translation: CASSPGEGAGQPQHF.

The rearrangement links TRBV14 to TRBJ2-7; 7 bases are shared with TRBD1. The V segment lost 2 bases and the J segment 6 bases; nucleotides outside the gene matches: 7. Germline loops: CDR1 SGHDN, CDR2 FVKESK. The length of the CDR3 is 14 residues. CDR3 nucleotides: TGTGCCAGCAGCCAATTTGGGGCAGGGGGCGAGCAGTACTTC. Protein product: CASSQFGAGGEQYF.

The V call is TRBV18, the J call TRBJ1-6; D may be TRBD1 (6 bases). CDR3 size: 16 residues. The germline V and J ends were trimmed by 5 bases and 4 bases, with 15 bases remaining between them. Per the germline V gene, CDR1 is KGHSH and CDR2 is LQKENI. The CDR3 region is CASSDVRQGYNSPLHF. CDR3 sequence (DNA): TGTGCCAGCTCAGACGTGCGGCAGGGGTATAATTCACCCCTCCACTTT.

This chain joins TRBV7-8 and TRBJ2-7, with 14 bases lining up with TRBD2. Trimming took 2 bases from V and 2 from J; bases not matched to a gene: 11. Germline assignment: CDR1 SGHVS and CDR2 FQNEAQ. CDR3 length equals 19 residues. The CDR3, as DNA: TGTGCCAGCAGCTTATTACCCCCGGGACTAGCGGGGGCCACCTACGAGCAGTACTTC. Its translation is CASSLLPPGLAGATYEQYF.

The genes are TRBV18 and TRBJ2-5; 7 bases agree with TRBD1. Germline lookup yields CDR1 KGHSH and CDR2 LQKENI. The ends lost 2 bases at V and 4 bases at J; junction bases unmatched: 7. CDR3 length: 15 amino acids. The CDR3 here is CASSPIGDRGETQYF. In DNA form, the CDR3 reads TGTGCCAGCTCACCAATCGGGGACAGAGGAGAGACCCAGTACTTC.

The chain uses TRBV7-2 and TRBJ2-3; no firm D call. Trimming took off 3 bases at V and 3 bases at J, with 13 bases between the two ends. This CDR3 has 15 amino acids. The germline V gene encodes CDR1 SGHTA and CDR2 FQGNSA. In DNA, the CDR3 is TGTGCCAGCAGCTTTCGAGGCCCCTCGACAGATACGCAGTATTTT. Translating gives CASSFRGPSTDTQYF. Combining the CDR3 with reference TRBV7-2 and TRBJ2-3 gives the whole variable domain GAGVSQSPSNKVTEKGKDVELRCDPISGHTALYWYRQSLGQGLEFLIYFQGNSAPDKSGLPSDRFSAERTGGSVSTLTIQRTQQEDSAVYLCASSFRGPSTDTQYFGPGTRLTVL.

V usage is TRBV19 and J usage is TRBJ1-2, with 11 bases matching TRBD1. CDR1 and CDR2 (germline): LNHDA, SQIVND (reference sequence). The CDR3 spans 17 residues. V shed 3 bases, J shed 4 bases, and the junction held 10 bases outside the gene matches. CDR3 region: CASSMDRGPSTFYGYTF. DNA for the CDR3: TGTGCCAGTAGTATGGACAGGGGGCCATCTACGTTCTATGGCTACACCTTC.

This chain joins TRBV2 and TRBJ2-5, with D possibly matching TRBD2 (5 bases). V was clipped by 4 bases and J by 2 bases, with 14 bases between them. The CDR3 spans 15 residues. Germline-derived CDR1 and CDR2 are SNHLY and FYNNEI. CDR3 amino acids: CASSGLRALQETQYF. The CDR3 DNA sequence: TGTGCCAGCAGTGGGCTGAGGGCCCTGCAAGAGACCCAGTACTTC.

In this sample, this clone turned up a few times. V is TRBV30 and J is TRBJ2-7; 8 bases align to TRBD1. The length of the CDR3 is 15 residues. Germline-derived CDR1 and CDR2 are GTSNPN and SVGIG (reference sequence). The V gene end was trimmed by 2 bases and the J gene end by 5 bases; junction bases not matched to a gene: 11. CDR3 amino acids: CAWSSIDRGSHEQYF. In DNA form, the CDR3 reads TGTGCCTGGAGTTCCATCGACAGGGGATCCCACGAGCAGTACTTC.

In this sample, this clone turned up once. The gene calls are TRBV19 and TRBJ1-4, with a possible D match to TRBD1 (5 bases). Looked up from germline, CDR1 is LNHDA and CDR2 is SQIVND (reference sequence). V lost 6 bases and J lost 8, with 16 bases in between. CDR3 length: 14 residues. DNA of the CDR3: TGTGCCAGTAGCCCAAGGGGTAGTGTGGAAAAACTGTTTTTT. Its protein product is CASSPRGSVEKLFF.

This sequence joins TRBV29-1 and TRBJ2-5; 10 positions match TRBD2. Germline V gene lookup returns CDR1 SQVTM and CDR2 ANQGSEA. The CDR3 length is 15 residues. The V segment lost 3 bases and the J segment 0 bases; nucleotides outside the gene matches: 4. The CDR3 sequence: CSVDLLAGDQETQYF. CDR3 sequence (DNA): TGCAGCGTTGATTTGCTAGCGGGGGACCAAGAGACCCAGTACTTC.

This chain's CDR3 is CASSQGSGGGNSPLHF. Written as DNA, the CDR3 is TGCGCCAGCAGCCAGGGGTCAGGGGGTGGAAATTCACCCCTCCACTTT. This chain joins TRBV4-1 and TRBJ1-6; 7 positions agree with TRBD1. Trimming removed 3 bases from V and 7 bases from J; junction bases left unmatched: 9. Germline V CDR1 and CDR2: MGHRA, YSYEKL. The CDR3 extends over 16 amino acids.

The chain combines TRBV14 with TRBJ1-5; D is uncertain. CDR3 size: 12 residues. Trimming took 6 bases from V and 9 from J, leaving 12 bases between them. From germline, CDR1 is SGHDN and CDR2 FVKESK. CDR3 region: CASSHGRWPQHF. In nucleotides, the CDR3 is TGTGCCAGCAGTCATGGCAGGTGGCCCCAGCATTTT.

The count of this clone is one. The rearrangement links TRBV6-1 to TRBJ1-2; D is perhaps TRBD1 (5 bases). The ends were cut back, 6 bases at V and 0 bases at J, with 11 bases in the middle. This CDR3 is built from 14 residues. Per germline, CDR1 MNHNS and CDR2 SASEGT. The CDR3 region has the DNA TGTGCCAGCAGGGGACTACTCGCTAACTATGGCTACACCTTC. It encodes CASRGLLANYGYTF.

This chain joins TRBV13 and TRBJ2-3; TRBD1 matches 7 bases. The junction had 11 bases not matched to a gene; V was cut back by 5 bases and J by 6 bases. CDR1 and CDR2 (germline): PRHDT, FYEKMQ (reference sequence). The CDR3 has 15 residues. The CDR3 DNA reads TGTGCCAGCAGCCCCCAGACAGGGTCTGGGGATACGCAGTATTTT. It yields the protein CASSPQTGSGDTQYF.

About this clone: Distinct nucleotide sequences in the sample also encode this CDR3. The CDR3 sequence: CASSPGQGNQPQHF. The CDR3 nucleotides read TGTGCCAGCTCACCAGGACAGGGCAATCAGCCCCAGCATTTT. This chain joins TRBV18 and TRBJ1-5; TRBD1 aligns across 7 bases. The CDR3 loop spans 14 amino acids. Looked up from germline, CDR1 is KGHSH and CDR2 is LQKENI. After removal of 2 bases from V and 2 bases from J, the junction contained 0 bases not matched to a gene.